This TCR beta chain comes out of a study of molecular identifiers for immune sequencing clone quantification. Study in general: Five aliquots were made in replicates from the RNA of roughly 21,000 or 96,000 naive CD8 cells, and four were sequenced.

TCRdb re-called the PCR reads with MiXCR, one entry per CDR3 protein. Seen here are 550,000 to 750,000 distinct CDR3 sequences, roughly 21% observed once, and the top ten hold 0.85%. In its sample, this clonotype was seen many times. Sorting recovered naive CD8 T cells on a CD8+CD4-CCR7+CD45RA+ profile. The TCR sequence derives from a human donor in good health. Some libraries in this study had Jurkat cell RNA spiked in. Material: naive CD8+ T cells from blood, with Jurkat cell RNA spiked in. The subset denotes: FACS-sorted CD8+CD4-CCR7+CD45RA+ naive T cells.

CDR3 region: CASSLGHGSIIAYEQYF. Here the CDR3 DNA reads TGCGCCAGCAGCCTGGGCCATGGGTCGATAATCGCCTACGAGCAGTACTTC. The V gene is TRBV4-1, the J gene TRBJ2-7; D gene uncertain. Germline values: CDR1 MGHRA, CDR2 YSYEKL. The CDR3 sequence is 17 residues long. Trimming took 4 bases from V and 2 from J, leaving 21 bases between them.